This TCR beta chain was documented in a study of identical twins. Regarding this clonotype: Antigen specificity is unknown.

Healthy Caucasians provided all donations. Template switching added a universal primer site, and cDNA bore unique molecular identifiers. TCRdb re-called the 5' RACE reads with MiXCR, one entry per CDR3 protein. The sample carries fewer than 250,000 distinct CDR3 sequences, 6.5% to 9% recorded once. CDR3 size: 22 residues. Trimming removed 5 bases from V and 3 bases from J; junction bases left unmatched: 23. Germline CDR1 is MGHDK and CDR2 is SYGVNS. Study findings and constraints: There is a chance that invariant MAIT and iNKT cells partially muddied zero-insertion analyses.

The data were also submitted as part of a second study, on yellow fever vaccine responses in identical twins.

The sample taken for sequencing was CD8+ T cells sorted from blood. The gene calls are TRBV25-1 and TRBJ2-2, with 11 bases identical to TRBD2. The source of this sequence is a woman aged 18-29 years in good health. CDR3 sequence: CASSRASGRPREKSGDTGELFF. The DNA for the CDR3 is TGTGCCAGCAGTCGAGCTAGCGGGAGGCCACGAGAGAAGTCTGGGGACACCGGGGAGCTGTTTTTT.